These 27 T cell receptor beta chains share one sample of origin, sequenced in a study of T cells in localized non-small cell lung cancer. Sequencing used immunoSEQ multiplex PCR; TCRdb keeps in-frame clones, though not all of them. The sample has tens of thousands of clones; 86% are singletons. The sample consisted of peripheral blood, taken before any cancer treatment. The receptors derive from a male donor older than 55 with stage III lung adenocarcinoma.

This clone has more than one count but fewer than ten. The CDR3 loop is CASSLDGSGRGYTF. The CDR3 DNA reads TGTGCCAGCAGCTTGGACGGATCAGGTCGTGGCTACACCTTC. This rearrangement joins TRBV7-2 to TRBJ1-2; D gene ambiguous. V lost 3 bases to trimming and J lost 7 bases, with 15 bases between them. The V gene's germline CDR1 is SGHTA and CDR2 FQGNSA. The CDR3 totals 14 residues.

This chain uses TRBV6-5 with TRBJ1-2, with unresolved D. Trimming stripped 0 bases from V and 6 bases from J, with 8 bases between. From germline, CDR1 is MNHEY and CDR2 SVGAGI. The CDR3 consists of 13 residues. CDR3 in DNA: TGTGCCAGCAGTTACTCGCGCGTAGATGGCTACACCTTC. Residues: CASSYSRVDGYTF.

This chain uses TRBV18 with TRBJ1-6; TRBD1 is a possible D gene (5 bases). From germline, CDR1 is KGHSH and CDR2 LQKENI. V was shortened by 3 bases and J by 5 bases, with 8 bases between the two germline ends. This CDR3 is built from 14 residues. The CDR3 coding sequence is TGTGCCAGCTCACCCGCCAGGGATAATTCACCCCTCCACTTT. It codes for CASSPARDNSPLHF.

The genes are TRBV4-1 and TRBJ1-2; a possible D gene is TRBD1 (5 bases). Germline values: CDR1 MGHRA, CDR2 YSYEKL. V was trimmed by 3 bases and J by 6 bases, leaving 20 bases between them. This CDR3 is built from 16 residues. CDR3 region: CASSQSGLGLRDGYTF. As DNA, the CDR3 is TGCGCCAGCAGCCAGTCTGGCCTGGGACTTCGGGATGGCTACACCTTC.

This clone was counted once. The V gene is TRBV6-5, the J gene TRBJ1-4; D not certain. From germline, CDR1 is MNHEY and CDR2 SVGAGI. The CDR3 contains 14 residues. The ends were cut back, 0 bases at V and 5 bases at J, with 7 bases in the middle. CDR3: CASSYSTKNEKLFF. As DNA, the CDR3 is TGTGCCAGCAGTTACTCAACGAAAAATGAAAAACTGTTTTTT.

The V and J genes are TRBV4-2 and TRBJ1-5, with D perhaps matching TRBD1 (5 bases). CDR3 length equals 14 residues. V was clipped by 1 base and J by 2 bases, with 6 bases between them. CDR1 and CDR2 from the germline V gene are LGHNA and YNFKEQ. The CDR3 bases are TGTGCCAGCAGCCAAGCGGGGGGCAATCAGCCCCAGCATTTT. Encoded protein: CASSQAGGNQPQHF.

This sequence joins TRBV6-1 and TRBJ2-7; the D is unclear. The CDR3 contains 11 residues. The germline CDR1 and CDR2 sequences are MNHNS and SASEGT. V was trimmed by 8 bases and J by 3 bases, leaving 8 bases between them. The CDR3 region has the DNA TGTGCCAGCCCCACACTCTACGAGCAGTACTTC. Encoded protein: CASPTLYEQYF.

The chain recombines TRBV4-2 with TRBJ1-5, with D tentatively TRBD1 (5 bases). Germline CDR1 reads LGHNA; CDR2 reads YNFKEQ. Trimming removed 0 bases at V and 1 base at J, with 10 bases between. The CDR3 is 16 amino acids. The CDR3 region is CASSQDQGRSNQPQHF. DNA of the CDR3: TGTGCCAGCAGCCAAGACCAGGGCAGAAGCAATCAGCCCCAGCATTTT.

This rearrangement joins TRBV9 to TRBJ2-7; D call uncertain. With 0 bases removed from V and 7 bases from J, the gap between germline ends came to 14 bases. From germline, CDR1 is SGDLS and CDR2 YYNGEE. The CDR3 totals 14 residues. CDR3 region: CASSVAVYVIEQYF. CDR3 DNA: TGTGCCAGCAGCGTAGCAGTCTATGTTATAGAGCAGTACTTC. The whole variable domain, filled in from reference TRBV9 and TRBJ2-7, reads DSGVTQTPKHLITATGQRVTLRCSPRSGDLSVYWYQQSLDQGLQFLIQYYNGEERAKGNILERFSAQQFPDLHSELNLSSLELGDSALYFCASSVAVYVIEQYFGPGTRLTVT.

The chain recombines TRBV10-3 with TRBJ2-7; TRBD2 matches 12 bases. Germline-derived CDR1 and CDR2 are ENHRY and SYGVKD. J lost 6 bases, V lost 7 bases, and 10 bases had no gene match. The CDR3 is made up of 15 amino acids. The CDR3, as DNA: TGTGCCATCACTAGCGGGAGGGCCGGGGACCCCGAGCAGTACTTC. Translating it yields CAITSGRAGDPEQYF.

This clone came up once. The chain recombines TRBV6-1 with TRBJ1-1, with a tentative D call TRBD1 (5 bases). Germline-derived CDR1 and CDR2 are MNHNS and SASEGT. This CDR3 has 15 amino acids. Trimming cost V 4 bases and J 1 base, with 13 bases left between them. This CDR3 reads CASSAVLGTNTEAFF. The CDR3 DNA reads as TGTGCCAGCAGTGCCGTCCTTGGGACGAACACTGAAGCTTTCTTT.

This chain uses TRBV9 with TRBJ2-5; D is uncertain. Germline-derived CDR1 and CDR2 are SGDLS and YYNGEE. There are 13 residues in the CDR3. Trimming took off 2 bases at V and 3 bases at J, with 8 bases between the two ends. DNA of the CDR3: TGTGCCAGCAGCGTGTCAGCCGAAGAGACCCAGTACTTC. Amino acids: CASSVSAEETQYF.

The chain couples TRBV18 to TRBJ1-5; 11 bases are a match to TRBD1. Trimming at V came to 4 bases and at J to 6 bases, leaving 2 bases not matched to a gene. Germline-derived CDR1 and CDR2 are KGHSH and LQKENI. The CDR3 loop spans 14 amino acids. The CDR3 sequence: CASSRGTGGQPQHF. The DNA of the CDR3 is TGTGCCAGCTCACGCGGGACAGGGGGTCAGCCCCAGCATTTT.

This clone was seen a few times. This chain links TRBV10-1 with TRBJ2-3; the match to TRBD2 covers 8 bases. CDR1 WNHNN and CDR2 SYGVQD come from the germline V gene (reference sequence). The CDR3 has 15 residues. V trimming: 0 bases; J trimming: 2 bases; junction bases outside the gene matches: 1. The CDR3 region is CASSESSGTTDTQYF. The CDR3 DNA reads TGCGCCAGCAGTGAGTCTAGCGGGACCACAGATACGCAGTATTTT.

This CDR3 is CSVGDNLNTGELFF. The CDR3 region has the DNA TGCAGCGTGGGGGACAACCTGAACACCGGGGAGCTGTTTTTT. The chain links TRBV29-1 to TRBJ2-2; perhaps TRBD1 as D (6 bases). The CDR3 runs 14 residues. In germline, CDR1 is SQVTM, CDR2 ANQGSEA. Trimming cost V 6 bases and J 1 base, with 12 bases left between them.

The chain couples TRBV6-6 to TRBJ2-1; D perhaps matches TRBD1 (6 bases). CDR3 size: 15 residues. V lost 2 bases, J lost 9 bases, and 17 bases lay in between. Looked up from germline, CDR1 is MNHNY and CDR2 is SVGAGI (reference sequence). The CDR3 coding sequence is TGTGCCAGCAGTTACGAGGGGGAAAGTTGGGGTGAGCAGTTCTTC. Translation gives CASSYEGESWGEQFF.

This clone has just one count. The V gene is TRBV30, the J gene TRBJ2-7; 9 nucleotides match TRBD1. From germline, CDR1 is GTSNPN and CDR2 SVGIG (reference sequence). This CDR3 has 14 residues. V trimming: 2 bases; J trimming: 1 base; junction bases outside the gene matches: 3. In DNA, the CDR3 is TGTGCCTGGAGTACCGGGACAGGGTCCTACGAGCAGTACTTC. It translates to CAWSTGTGSYEQYF.

The chain links TRBV6-6 to TRBJ1-3, with 10 bases matching TRBD1. V lost 10 bases to trimming and J lost 6 bases; unmatched junction nucleotides: 12. The germline CDR1 and CDR2 sequences are MNHNY and SVGAGI (reference sequence). The CDR3 is 15 residues long. The CDR3 is CATWRQGAIPNTIYF. The CDR3 DNA sequence: TGTGCCACTTGGCGACAGGGGGCGATCCCAAACACCATATATTTT.

The chain couples TRBV11-2 to TRBJ1-6; 8 bases agree with TRBD1. V dropped 5 bases and J dropped 7; count of bases not matched to a gene: 7. CDR1 is SGHAT, CDR2 FQNNGV, per germline. The CDR3 runs to 15 residues. This chain's CDR3 is CASSRQTGENSPLHF. CDR3 nucleotides: TGTGCCAGCAGCCGGCAGACAGGGGAGAATTCACCCCTCCACTTT. The full variable domain, rest sourced from reference TRBV11-2 and TRBJ1-6, is EAGVAQSPRYKIIEKRQSVAFWCNPISGHATLYWYQQILGQGPKLLIQFQNNGVVDDSQLPKDRFSAERLKGVDSTLKIQPAKLEDSAVYLCASSRQTGENSPLHFGNGTRLTVT.

The CDR3 sequence: CAWTKTGANEKLFF. The CDR3 DNA sequence: TGTGCCTGGACGAAGACAGGAGCTAATGAAAAACTGTTTTTT. This sequence joins TRBV30 and TRBJ1-4; D might be TRBD1 (6 bases). Germline values: CDR1 GTSNPN, CDR2 SVGIG (reference sequence). The CDR3 is 14 amino acids. With 4 bases removed from V and 3 bases from J, the gap between germline ends came to 12 bases.

The gene calls are TRBV4-1 and TRBJ2-3, with D possibly TRBD2 on 6 matching bases. The V and J ends lost 1 base and 2 bases respectively, with 10 bases between them. Germline V CDR1 and CDR2: MGHRA, YSYEKL. This CDR3 contains 15 residues. Here the CDR3 DNA reads TGCGCCAGCAGCCAAGGGCTAGCGTCCACAGATACGCAGTATTTT. Protein: CASSQGLASTDTQYF.

The rearrangement uses TRBV7-2 and TRBJ2-1; the match to TRBD2 covers 7 bases. This CDR3 has 18 amino acids. Germline values: CDR1 SGHTA, CDR2 FQGNSA. The ends lost 1 base at V and 7 bases at J; junction bases unmatched: 16. CDR3 nucleotides: TGTGCCAGCAGCTTAGGAGGCCGGCTAGCGGTTTTAGATAATGAGCAGTTCTTC. This codes for CASSLGGRLAVLDNEQFF.

The V gene is TRBV10-2, the J gene TRBJ2-1, with 13 nucleotides matching TRBD2. The CDR3 has 19 residues. V lost 4 bases, J lost 2 bases, and 11 bases stayed unmatched. Germline CDR1 and CDR2: WSHSY and SAAADI. The CDR3, as DNA: TGCGCCAGCAGTGCCCCGACTAGCGGGAGGACGGGGGCCTACAATGAGCAGTTCTTC. Its translation is CASSAPTSGRTGAYNEQFF.

The genes are TRBV5-1 and TRBJ2-5, with D tentatively TRBD2 (7 bases). With 7 bases removed from V and 5 bases from J, the gap between germline ends came to 15 bases. The CDR3 spans 13 residues. Germline values: CDR1 SGHRS, CDR2 YFSETQ. CDR3: CASGRDNEETQYF. In nucleotides, the CDR3 is TGCGCCAGCGGGAGGGACAACGAGGAGACCCAGTACTTC. The full variable domain, with the rest looked up from reference TRBV5-1 and TRBJ2-5, is KAGVTQTPRYLIKTRGQQVTLSCSPISGHRSVSWYQQTPGQGLQFLFEYFSETQRNKGNFPGRFSGRQFSNSRSEMNVSTLELGDSALYLCASGRDNEETQYFGPGTRLLVL.

The V gene is TRBV28, the J gene TRBJ1-1; D is uncertain. V was shortened by 4 bases and J by 6 bases, with 9 bases between the two germline ends. Germline values: CDR1 MDHEN, CDR2 SYDVKM. The CDR3 is 12 amino acids. The CDR3 coding sequence is TGTGCCAGCAGTTCCGAAGTCGCTGAAGCTTTCTTT. As protein: CASSSEVAEAFF.

The V gene is TRBV29-1, the J gene TRBJ1-2; 9 bases map to TRBD1. The germline gives CDR1 SQVTM, CDR2 ANQGSEA. CDR3 size: 12 residues. Trimming cost V 6 bases and J 8 bases; bases outside gene matches: 7. The CDR3 loop reads CSVARDRAGYTF. CDR3 sequence (DNA): TGCAGCGTGGCTCGGGACAGGGCCGGCTACACCTTC.

V gene TRBV19 combines with J gene TRBJ1-1, with 8 bases aligning to TRBD1. Germline V lookup: CDR1 LNHDA, CDR2 SQIVND (reference sequence). V trimming: 3 bases; J trimming: 1 base; junction bases outside the gene matches: 7. The CDR3 extends over 16 amino acids. CDR3 in amino acids: CASSMRTGQGNTEAFF. DNA of the CDR3: TGTGCCAGTAGTATGAGGACAGGGCAGGGGAACACTGAAGCTTTCTTT.